The rows below give T cell receptor beta chains drawn from one sample of a study of blood T cell repertoires in COVID-19. TCRdb's table, derived via immunoSEQ multiplex PCR, lists solely in-frame clones and lacks some. This table holds 380,000 or so clones, approximately 89% found once. The source material was PBMCs or T cells enriched from blood (not recorded which). The receptors stem from a man between 25 and 39 years old who had recovered from COVID-19. The CDR3 runs from the conserved cysteine through the conserved F or W. Each record gives: J gene, V gene, CDR3 protein.

TRBJ2-3	TRBV12-5	CASGSSGQGPDTQYF
TRBJ1-6	TRBV7-2	CASSEGANFNSPLHF
TRBJ1-6	TRBV7-9	CASSLDSNSPLHF
TRBJ2-1	TRBV5-1	CASSSQYSGGIHNEQFF
TRBJ1-4	TRBV4-1	CASSPGQGGKKLFF
TRBJ1-5	TRBV2	CASSPGGDWQPQHF
TRBJ2-3	TRBV27	CAIGEGTQYF
TRBJ1-2	TRBV11-3	CASSLLDTGLAF
TRBJ2-3	TRBV5-1	CASSLLAGESDTQYF
TRBJ2-1	TRBV5-1	CASSLGAGAYNEQFF
TRBJ2-2	TRBV24-1	CATSDPRAGELFF
TRBJ2-3	TRBV6-6	CASAEKDTQYF
TRBJ2-7	TRBV6-5	CASGYRGSYEQYF
TRBJ2-7	TRBV10-1	CASSESRTETYEQYF
TRBJ1-5	TRBV27	CASRDRGLDNQPQHF
TRBJ1-5	TRBV7-9	CASSLDRGGQPQHF
TRBJ1-2	TRBV30	CAWRAPPHTF
TRBJ1-5	TRBV12-5	CASGLALWDREGNQPQHF
TRBJ1-2	TRBV19	CASSFGTGTFVTF
TRBJ1-2	TRBV7-9	CASTDAGGTRGYTF
TRBJ2-7	TRBV5-4	CASSLTTGGHEQYF
TRBJ2-3	TRBV6-5	CASSPLAGTDTQYF
TRBJ2-1	TRBV11-2	CASSLRARGGAFEQFF
TRBJ2-3	TRBV5-1	CASRDRGTDTQYF
TRBJ1-2	TRBV5-1	CASSLDGQGRDGYTF
TRBJ2-2	TRBV6-2/TRBV6-3	CASSFAVAGELFF
TRBJ1-1	TRBV9	CASSVQGFPGEAFF
TRBJ1-2	TRBV6-5	CASRNRDGYTF
TRBJ2-7	TRBV10-3	CAISTEKLGGYEQYF
TRBJ1-1	TRBV5-5	CASSLGQGREAEAFF
TRBJ1-3	TRBV6-1	CASSEVNSSQGRNTIYF
TRBJ1-2	TRBV4-2	CASSQDVGDGSNGYTF
TRBJ1-2	TRBV7-9	CASSLRSDWGYTF
TRBJ1-2	TRBV19	CASSIANRSPNYGYTF
TRBJ2-3	TRBV4-1	CASSQDQWGGMTDTQYF
TRBJ1-5	TRBV6-5	CASGTGGYGNQPQHF
TRBJ1-2	TRBV2	CASNFDRGSWGYTF
TRBJ1-2	TRBV4-3	CASSQDRGGGPHGYTF
TRBJ2-4	TRBV29-1	CSVFGGTTKNIQYF
TRBJ2-3	TRBV14	CASSQTTGLTQYF
TRBJ1-3	TRBV6-5	CASSRLTGNTIYF
TRBJ1-4	TRBV2	CATDRGATTNEKLFF
TRBJ1-4	TRBV3-1/TRBV3-2	CASSQGLISQGEKLFF
TRBJ2-6	TRBV10-3	CAISEGGGLSGANVLTF
TRBJ2-1	TRBV5-3	CARSSLSLTGWSYNEQFF
TRBJ2-3	TRBV7-9	CASSTRGLAGDPNTQYF
TRBJ1-1	TRBV9	CASSITGTGPEAFF
TRBJ1-6	TRBV10-1	CATGQGNSPLHF
TRBJ2-1	TRBV7-6	CASSSRDSSYNEQFF
TRBJ2-3	TRBV7-3	CASSPSGGHPGIDTQYF